This T cell receptor beta chain was recorded in a study of blood T cell repertoires in COVID-19. Study-wide context: PBMCs, B-cell-depleted T cells, or T cells provided the cDNA or gDNA that made up the material.

Study processing details: Reference gene primers were amplified, and this amplification served to estimate nucleated cell counts. Repertoires were generated with immunoSEQ multiplex PCR, while TCRdb's copy carries only in-frame clones and drops some. D and trimming come from the DNA, and the V and J calls and clone size come from that table. Of around 170,000 clones detected, 80% to 90% appear once; the ten largest clones hold roughly 2%. This sequence originates from a man aged 18 to 30 who had recovered from COVID-19. The specimen was peripheral blood.

CDR3 coding DNA: TGTGCCAGCAGCGTAAGCTCCTTCCAAGAGACCCAGTACTTC. It yields the protein CASSVSSFQETQYF. The chain has TRBV9 and TRBJ2-5; D is uncertain. Germline V gene lookup returns CDR1 SGDLS and CDR2 YYNGEE. V lost 1 base, J lost 1 base, and 8 bases lay in between. The CDR3 spans 14 residues.